This TCR beta chain was sequenced for a study of CD8+ T cells in alopecia areata. Across the whole study: Each of the treated patients was given oral tofacitinib, 5 to 10 mg twice daily, for moderate-to-severe alopecia areata. Overall study results and limits: Scalp data also include sequences from resident alphabeta T cells of normal skin.

Following RNA extraction, reverse transcription yielded cDNA that acted as the sequencing template. TCRdb keeps only in-frame clones here, not all; method: immunoSEQ multiplex PCR. The repertoire includes about 190,000 clones, over 60% of them detected once, and about 4.2% sits in the top ten. Sample treatment: oral pan-JAK inhibitor, 5-10 mg twice daily. Patients with alopecia areata provided lesional scalp punch biopsies as well as peripheral blood. PBMCs were stained for CD3, CD4 and CD8, and CD4+ and CD8+ T cells were sorted. In regard to this clone: Antigen: not known.

This clonotype was sampled from a human donor with alopecia areata. The sequences come from CD4+ T cells sorted from blood, collected at week 4, from a patient treated with tofacitinib.

For the CDR3, the DNA is TGTGCCAGTAGCCGAGACAGGTATTACAATCAGCCCCAGCATTTT. Translating it yields CASSRDRYYNQPQHF. The chain uses TRBV19 and TRBJ1-5; weak D call: TRBD1 (6 bases). V dropped 6 bases and J dropped 3 bases, with 15 bases sitting between them. The CDR3 runs to 15 residues. Germline loops: CDR1 LNHDA, CDR2 SQIVND (reference sequence). The full variable domain, in which reference TRBV19 and TRBJ1-5 provide the parts outside the CDR3, is DGGITQSPKYLFRKEGQNVTLSCEQNLNHDAMYWYRQDPGQGLRLIYYSQIVNDFQKGDIAEGYSVSREKKESFPLTVTSAQKNPTAFYLCASSRDRYYNQPQHFGDGTRLSIL.